Presented here are 17 T cell receptor beta chains from one specimen sequenced in a study of blood T cell repertoires in COVID-19 (dated by TCRdb to about 2020). The method behind the library was the immunoSEQ multiplex PCR assay. TCRdb mirrors the immuneACCESS table, restricted to in-frame sequences. Some clones are absent from its copies; in checked studies, under half trace to an unresolved V gene, and the reason for the others is unknown. The sample contains 200,000 to 300,000 clones, 70% to 90% of them found a single time. The top ten clones comprise approximately 3.3% of the sample. Sample: peripheral blood. The receptors were gathered from a woman aged 40 to 49 with acute or convalescent COVID-19.

This chain connects TRBV15 to TRBJ1-5; D is possibly TRBD1 (6 bases). Germline CDR1 and CDR2: LNHNV and YYDKDF (reference sequence). The V end lost 1 base, the J end lost 4 bases, and 11 bases lay between the germline ends. CDR3 size: 15 residues. The CDR3 DNA follows: TGTGCCACCAGCAGAGGAGGGGGGGAAAATCAGCCCCAGCATTTT. It translates to CATSRGGGENQPQHF. Supplemented by reference TRBV15 and TRBJ1-5, the full variable domain reads DAMVIQNPRYQVTQFGKPVTLSCSQTLNHNVMYWYQQKSSQAPKLLFHYYDKDFNNEADTPDNFQSRRPNTSFCFLDIRSPGLGDTAMYLCATSRGGGENQPQHFGDGTRLSIL.

CDR3 region: CASSLPLGTGNTEAFF. The CDR3 nucleotides are TGTGCCAGCAGCTTGCCATTAGGGACAGGGAACACTGAAGCTTTCTTT. This chain connects TRBV5-4 to TRBJ1-1; 8 nucleotides match TRBD1. J lost 1 base, V lost 1 base, and 6 bases had no gene match. The CDR3 spans 16 residues. Germline CDR1 SGHNT, CDR2 YYREEE (reference sequence).

This clone was picked up a small number of times. This chain links TRBV19 with TRBJ2-3, with 11 bases lining up with TRBD1. V gave up 11 bases and J gave up 2 bases; unmatched junction bases: 18. This CDR3 has 18 amino acids. Germline CDR1 and CDR2: LNHDA and SQIVND (reference sequence). CDR3 region: CAGLRTGGSKSLTDTQYF. The CDR3, as DNA: TGTGCCGGACTCAGGACAGGGGGCTCCAAGTCCCTCACAGATACGCAGTATTTT.

V gene TRBV14 combines with J gene TRBJ2-1, with 8 bases aligning to TRBD1. V was pared by 4 bases and J by 2 bases, with 10 bases of the junction left unmatched. Germline CDR1 reads SGHDN; CDR2 reads FVKESK. This CDR3 has 17 amino acids. The CDR3 DNA is TGTGCCAGCAGCCTTAAGCTAGACAGGGGACCCTACAATGAGCAGTTCTTC. It encodes CASSLKLDRGPYNEQFF. The full variable domain, its missing parts supplied by reference TRBV14 and TRBJ2-1, is EAGVTQFPSHSVIEKGQTVTLRCDPISGHDNLYWYRRVMGKEIKFLLHFVKESKQDESGMPNNRFLAERTGGTYSTLKVQPAELEDSGVYFCASSLKLDRGPYNEQFFGPGTRLTVL.

The rearrangement links TRBV7-3 to TRBJ2-1, with 7 nucleotides matching TRBD2. Germline V gives CDR1 SGHTA, CDR2 FQGTGA. The V and J ends lost 3 bases and 7 bases, in that order; junction bases with no gene match: 6. CDR3 length: 14 amino acids. The DNA for the CDR3 is TGTGCCAGCAGCTTGGCCGGGACTACTAATGAGCAGTTCTTC. The encoded protein is CASSLAGTTNEQFF.

The rearrangement uses TRBV3-1 (or the pseudogene TRBV3-2) and TRBJ1-4; maybe TRBD1 (6 bases). V lost 4 bases and J 8 bases, leaving 23 bases between the germline ends. This CDR3 spans 17 amino acids. The germline CDR1 and CDR2 sequences are LGHDT and YNNKEL (reference sequence). The DNA of the CDR3 is TGTGCCAGCAGCCGATCAGATGGGGGGGCGCGAAGGGAAAAACTGTTTTTT. It specifies CASSRSDGGARREKLFF.

This sequence joins TRBV11-3 and TRBJ2-5; D is possibly TRBD2 (5 bases). The CDR3 consists of 18 residues. Germline-derived CDR1 and CDR2 are SGHNT and YENEEA. V dropped 2 bases and J dropped 5 bases, with 24 bases sitting between them. CDR3 sequence (DNA): TGTGCCAGCAGCTTACTAGGAACTAGGACCCCGGGCGTTGAGACCCAGTACTTC. It yields the protein CASSLLGTRTPGVETQYF.

The J gene is TRBJ2-3, the V gene TRBV14; D is perhaps TRBD2 (7 bases). The CDR3 loop spans 15 amino acids. In germline, CDR1 is SGHDN, CDR2 FVKESK. V was shortened by 0 bases and J by 5 bases, with 12 bases between the two germline ends. The DNA for the CDR3 is TGTGCCAGCAGCCAAGATACGGGGGGCGAAGATACGCAGTATTTT. It is translated as CASSQDTGGEDTQYF.

The count of this clone is one. The chain couples TRBV5-8 to TRBJ1-5; tentatively, D is TRBD1 (5 bases). CDR1 is SGHTS and CDR2 is YDEGEE in the germline V gene. CDR3 length equals 17 residues. The ends were cut back, 1 base at V and 4 bases at J, with 18 bases in the middle. This CDR3 is CASSLSLGQRANQPQHF. The CDR3 bases are TGTGCCAGCAGCTTGAGTCTGGGGCAGCGGGCGAATCAGCCCCAGCATTTT.

The chain combines TRBV6-5 with TRBJ1-6; 7 nucleotides align to TRBD1. Trimming removed 6 bases from V and 11 bases from J; junction bases left unmatched: 13. The CDR3 sequence is 15 residues long. The germline V gene encodes CDR1 MNHEY and CDR2 SVGAGI. CDR3 amino acids: CASRKGDSLNPPLHF. The CDR3 nucleotides are TGTGCCAGCAGAAAGGGGGACAGTCTAAATCCACCCCTCCACTTT.

In DNA, the CDR3 is TGTGCCAGCAGCTACTACAGGGGGGGCACAGATACGCAGTATTTT. Protein sequence: CASSYYRGGTDTQYF. This rearrangement joins TRBV11-3 to TRBJ2-3, with TRBD1 matching 8 bases. From germline, CDR1 is SGHNT and CDR2 YENEEA. The CDR3 totals 15 residues. V dropped 4 bases and J dropped 1; count of bases not matched to a gene: 4.

The chain recombines TRBV9 with TRBJ1-3, with D tentatively TRBD1 (6 bases). The germline gives CDR1 SGDLS, CDR2 YYNGEE. The CDR3 is 12 residues long. V was pared by 7 bases and J by 4 bases, with 9 bases between. The CDR3 region is CASGGSGNTIYF. The CDR3 region has the DNA TGTGCCAGCGGGGGCAGCGGAAACACCATATATTTT.

The CDR3 DNA reads TGTGCCACCAGTGGGGCTAGGGGGGGGAAGACCCAGTACTTC. Translation gives CATSGARGGKTQYF. V and J are TRBV24-1 and TRBJ2-5; maybe TRBD2 (7 bases). Trimming cost V 5 bases and J 6 bases, with 15 bases left between them. This CDR3 region has 14 residues. Looked up from germline, CDR1 is KGHDR and CDR2 is SFDVKD.

This clone showed up just once. This chain connects TRBV12-1 to TRBJ1-4. TRBV12-1 is flagged as a pseudogene. The CDR3 covers 18 residues. The CDR3 spells CASSSIHITSPTNEKLFF. The CDR3 DNA is TGTGCCAGCAGCTCGATACACATCACTAGTCCAACTAATGAAAAACTGTTTTTT.

The gene calls are TRBV19 and TRBJ2-3; 9 positions match TRBD1. This CDR3 has 16 residues. Germline CDR1 LNHDA, CDR2 SQIVND (reference sequence). V lost 3 bases to trimming and J lost 2 bases; unmatched junction nucleotides: 6. CDR3 sequence (DNA): TGTGCCAGTAGTATCAGACAGGGGGGGATCACAGATACGCAGTATTTT. The encoded protein is CASSIRQGGITDTQYF.

V usage is TRBV13 and J usage is TRBJ1-1; weak D call: TRBD1 (6 bases). Germline assignment: CDR1 PRHDT and CDR2 FYEKMQ (reference sequence). The CDR3 is 16 amino acids. Deletions cut 3 bases from V and 4 bases from J, with 18 bases between. This CDR3 is CASSFEPYREATEAFF. CDR3 DNA: TGTGCCAGCAGCTTCGAGCCCTACAGGGAAGCCACTGAAGCTTTCTTT.

The gene calls are TRBV18 and TRBJ1-1, with 7 bases fitting TRBD1. This CDR3 comprises 14 residues. Germline lookup yields CDR1 KGHSH and CDR2 LQKENI. With V trimmed by 4 bases and J by 0 bases, 2 bases remained unmatched. CDR3 sequence (DNA): TGTGCCAGCTCACAACAGGGGATGAACACTGAAGCTTTCTTT. Translating it yields CASSQQGMNTEAFF.